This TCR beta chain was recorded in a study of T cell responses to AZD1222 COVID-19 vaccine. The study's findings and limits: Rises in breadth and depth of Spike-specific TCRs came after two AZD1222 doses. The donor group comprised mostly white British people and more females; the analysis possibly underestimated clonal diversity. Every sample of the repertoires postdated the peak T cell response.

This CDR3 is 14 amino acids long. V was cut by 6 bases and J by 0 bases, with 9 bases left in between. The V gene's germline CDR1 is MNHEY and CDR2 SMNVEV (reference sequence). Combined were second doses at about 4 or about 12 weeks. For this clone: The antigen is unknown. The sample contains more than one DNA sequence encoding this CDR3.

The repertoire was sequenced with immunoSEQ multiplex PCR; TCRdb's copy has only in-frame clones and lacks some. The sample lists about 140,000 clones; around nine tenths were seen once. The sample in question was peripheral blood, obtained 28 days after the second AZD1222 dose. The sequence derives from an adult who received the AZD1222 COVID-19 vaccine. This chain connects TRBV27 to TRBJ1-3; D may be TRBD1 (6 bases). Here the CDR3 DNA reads TGTGCCAGCAGACAGGGTGCCTCTGGAAACACCATATATTTT. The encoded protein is CASRQGASGNTIYF.